These T cell receptor beta chains were read from a single sample in a study of blood T cell repertoires in COVID-19. Generated by immunoSEQ multiplex PCR, the TCRdb table keeps only in-frame clones and is missing some. This sample has about 190,000 clones, with 84% found just once. The sample comprised PBMCs or T cells enriched from blood (not recorded which). These receptors were taken from a woman between 25 and 40 years old who had been exposed to COVID-19. CDR3s include the opening cysteine and the closing phenylalanine or tryptophan. Each record gives: J gene, clone size, D gene, V gene, CDR3 protein, CDR3 DNA. D genes are given only for firm matches. The listing skips clone size in some rows; elsewhere it reads once, few, many or a size class.

j_call: TRBJ1-2; clone_size: -; d_call: -; v_call: TRBV7-2; cdr3_aa: CASSSPGRDYGYTF; cdr3_nt: TGTGCCAGCAGCTCTCCGGGCAGGGACTATGGCTACACCTTC
j_call: TRBJ1-1; clone_size: -; d_call: -; v_call: TRBV7-8; cdr3_aa: CASGEGMNTEAFF; cdr3_nt: TGTGCCAGTGGGGAGGGGATGAACACTGAAGCTTTCTTT
j_call: TRBJ2-3; clone_size: -; d_call: -; v_call: TRBV9; cdr3_aa: CASSVGLAWFPDTQYF; cdr3_nt: TGTGCCAGCAGCGTAGGGTTAGCGTGGTTTCCAGATACGCAGTATTTT
j_call: TRBJ2-5; clone_size: -; d_call: -; v_call: TRBV7-2; cdr3_aa: CASSLGGYRVQETQYF; cdr3_nt: TGTGCCAGCAGCTTAGGTGGCTACCGGGTTCAAGAGACCCAGTACTTC
j_call: TRBJ1-2; clone_size: -; d_call: TRBD1; v_call: TRBV29-1; cdr3_aa: CSVELTGKADRGYTF; cdr3_nt: TGCAGCGTTGAATTGACAGGGAAGGCCGATAGGGGCTACACCTTC
j_call: TRBJ2-3; clone_size: -; d_call: TRBD2; v_call: TRBV29-1; cdr3_aa: CSVEASGEPDTQYF; cdr3_nt: TGCAGCGTTGAGGCTAGCGGGGAGCCAGATACGCAGTATTTT
j_call: TRBJ1-1; clone_size: once; d_call: TRBD1; v_call: TRBV11-2; cdr3_aa: CASSPGQGRMNTEAFF; cdr3_nt: TGTGCCAGCAGCCCGGGACAGGGCAGGATGAACACTGAAGCTTTCTTT
j_call: TRBJ2-5; clone_size: -; d_call: -; v_call: TRBV5-1; cdr3_aa: CASSLGGVVETQYF; cdr3_nt: TGCGCCAGCAGCTTGGGGGGCGTCGTGGAGACCCAGTACTTC
j_call: TRBJ1-6; clone_size: -; d_call: -; v_call: TRBV11-2; cdr3_aa: CASSLDVDSDNSPLHF; cdr3_nt: TGTGCCAGCAGCTTAGATGTGGACAGCGATAATTCACCCCTCCACTTT
j_call: TRBJ1-1; clone_size: once; d_call: -; v_call: TRBV12-3/TRBV12-4; cdr3_aa: CASSQGGGTEAFF; cdr3_nt: TGTGCCAGCAGTCAGGGAGGGGGCACTGAAGCTTTCTTT
j_call: TRBJ1-4; clone_size: -; d_call: -; v_call: TRBV30; cdr3_aa: CAWSASGEKLFF; cdr3_nt: TGTGCCTGGAGTGCAAGCGGTGAAAAACTGTTTTTT
j_call: TRBJ1-6; clone_size: -; d_call: -; v_call: TRBV19; cdr3_aa: CASSTQLNSPLHF; cdr3_nt: TGTGCCAGTAGTACCCAGTTAAATTCACCCCTCCACTTT
j_call: TRBJ2-3; clone_size: once; d_call: TRBD2; v_call: TRBV6-5; cdr3_aa: CASSLTSGDTDTQYF; cdr3_nt: TGTGCCAGCAGTCTGACTAGCGGGGACACAGATACGCAGTATTTT
j_call: TRBJ1-2; clone_size: -; d_call: -; v_call: TRBV18; cdr3_aa: CASSPGEGGYTF; cdr3_nt: TGTGCCAGCTCACCAGGGGAGGGTGGCTACACCTTC
j_call: TRBJ2-3; clone_size: -; d_call: -; v_call: TRBV9; cdr3_aa: CASSPGTNNRDTQYF; cdr3_nt: TGTGCCAGCAGCCCAGGGACAAATAATAGGGATACGCAGTATTTT
j_call: TRBJ2-7; clone_size: few; d_call: TRBD2; v_call: TRBV27; cdr3_aa: CASSQTLSSGHYEQYF; cdr3_nt: TGTGCCAGCAGCCAAACACTTTCTAGCGGGCACTACGAGCAGTACTTC
j_call: TRBJ1-2; clone_size: -; d_call: TRBD1; v_call: TRBV20-1; cdr3_aa: CSASDRGQGYGYTF; cdr3_nt: TGCAGTGCTAGTGACAGGGGGCAGGGATATGGCTACACCTTC
j_call: TRBJ2-7; clone_size: -; d_call: -; v_call: TRBV6-2/TRBV6-3; cdr3_aa: CASSYGGARFEQYF; cdr3_nt: TGTGCCAGCAGTTACGGGGGGGCGAGGTTCGAGCAGTACTTC
j_call: TRBJ1-3; clone_size: few; d_call: TRBD1; v_call: TRBV18; cdr3_aa: CASSPPWTGSTVLSGNTIYF; cdr3_nt: TGTGCCAGCTCACCACCGTGGACAGGTAGTACCGTCCTCTCTGGAAACACCATATATTTT
j_call: TRBJ1-2; clone_size: -; d_call: TRBD1; v_call: TRBV5-8; cdr3_aa: CASSDPTGGKVSYTF; cdr3_nt: TGTGCCAGCAGCGACCCGACAGGGGGTAAAGTGAGCTACACCTTC
j_call: TRBJ1-1; clone_size: -; d_call: -; v_call: TRBV19; cdr3_aa: CEDSGVRTEAFF; cdr3_nt: TGTGAAGACTCAGGGGTACGCACTGAAGCTTTCTTT
j_call: TRBJ2-5; clone_size: -; d_call: TRBD2; v_call: TRBV7-3; cdr3_aa: CASSPGRGSGAIQETQYF; cdr3_nt: TGTGCCAGCAGCCCCGGGAGAGGTAGCGGGGCAATCCAAGAGACCCAGTACTTC
j_call: TRBJ2-1; clone_size: -; d_call: TRBD1; v_call: TRBV30; cdr3_aa: CAWSVNGVTGAHEQFF; cdr3_nt: TGTGCCTGGAGTGTAAATGGGGTGACAGGGGCCCATGAGCAGTTCTTC
j_call: TRBJ1-4; clone_size: few; d_call: -; v_call: TRBV6-5; cdr3_aa: CASSYKAGNDEKLFF; cdr3_nt: TGTGCCAGCAGTTACAAGGCAGGGAATGATGAAAAACTGTTTTTT
j_call: TRBJ1-6; clone_size: -; d_call: -; v_call: TRBV7-9; cdr3_aa: CASSLVQGNSPLHF; cdr3_nt: TGTGCCAGCAGCTTAGTCCAGGGGAATTCACCCCTCCACTTT
j_call: TRBJ1-3; clone_size: -; d_call: -; v_call: TRBV6-5; cdr3_aa: CATAWSSGNTIYF; cdr3_nt: TGTGCCACCGCGTGGAGCTCTGGAAACACCATATATTTT
j_call: TRBJ1-4; clone_size: -; d_call: TRBD1; v_call: TRBV5-4; cdr3_aa: CASSFPGQGQNEKLFF; cdr3_nt: TGTGCCAGCAGCTTCCCCGGACAGGGACAGAATGAAAAACTGTTTTTT
j_call: TRBJ1-3; clone_size: -; d_call: TRBD1; v_call: TRBV7-2; cdr3_aa: CASSLDRLDTIYF; cdr3_nt: TGTGCCAGCAGCCTGGACAGGTTGGACACCATATATTTT
j_call: TRBJ2-7; clone_size: -; d_call: TRBD1; v_call: TRBV27; cdr3_aa: CASSETGTYEQYF; cdr3_nt: TGTGCCAGCAGTGAGACAGGGACATACGAGCAGTACTTC
j_call: TRBJ1-5; clone_size: -; d_call: -; v_call: TRBV16; cdr3_aa: CASSQSSAVQPQHF; cdr3_nt: TGTGCCAGCAGCCAATCGTCCGCGGTTCAGCCCCAGCATTTT
j_call: TRBJ2-5; clone_size: -; d_call: -; v_call: TRBV4-3; cdr3_aa: CASSQSFGETQYF; cdr3_nt: TGCGCCAGCAGCCAATCATTCGGGGAGACCCAGTACTTC
j_call: TRBJ1-4; clone_size: few; d_call: -; v_call: TRBV4-2; cdr3_aa: CASSQALAGETSSPFNEKLFF; cdr3_nt: TGTGCCAGCAGCCAAGCTTTGGCAGGGGAGACGAGCAGCCCCTTTAATGAAAAACTGTTTTTT
j_call: TRBJ2-7; clone_size: -; d_call: -; v_call: TRBV30; cdr3_aa: CAWSPGEGQYF; cdr3_nt: TGTGCCTGGAGCCCAGGGGAGGGGCAGTACTTC
j_call: TRBJ1-6; clone_size: -; d_call: TRBD1; v_call: TRBV11-2; cdr3_aa: CASSSTGVSPLHF; cdr3_nt: TGTGCCAGCAGCTCCACAGGGGTTTCACCCCTCCACTTT
j_call: TRBJ1-3; clone_size: -; d_call: -; v_call: TRBV25-1; cdr3_aa: CASSDGPGGALNTIYF; cdr3_nt: TGTGCCAGCAGTGACGGTCCCGGGGGAGCATTAAACACCATATATTTT
j_call: TRBJ1-2; clone_size: few; d_call: -; v_call: TRBV18; cdr3_aa: CASSTTGLVSTF; cdr3_nt: TGTGCCAGCTCAACTACAGGCCTGGTTAGCACCTTC
j_call: TRBJ2-4; clone_size: -; d_call: -; v_call: TRBV2; cdr3_aa: CASSEMAGENIQYF; cdr3_nt: TGTGCCAGCAGTGAAATGGCAGGGGAAAACATTCAGTACTTC